This T cell receptor beta chain appears in the sequencing data of a study of blood T cell repertoires in COVID-19. Seattle patients were enrolled during active infection and followed longitudinally. The V end was cut by 1 base, the J end by 5 bases, with 14 bases between. Germline-derived CDR1 and CDR2 are SGHTA and FQGNSA. CDR3 length: 16 residues. TCRdb's copy holds only in-frame clones and misses some; the assay was immunoSEQ multiplex PCR. The sample consists of a few hundred thousand clones, approximately 88% of them appearing once. The V and J genes are TRBV7-2 and TRBJ1-4, with D unclear. This clonotype originated in a woman aged 45-65 years with COVID-19, enrolled during active disease. Specimen: peripheral blood. This CDR3 is CASSLVTSGRNEKLFF. The CDR3 DNA reads as TGTGCCAGCAGCTTAGTAACGTCGGGGAGGAATGAAAAACTGTTTTTT.